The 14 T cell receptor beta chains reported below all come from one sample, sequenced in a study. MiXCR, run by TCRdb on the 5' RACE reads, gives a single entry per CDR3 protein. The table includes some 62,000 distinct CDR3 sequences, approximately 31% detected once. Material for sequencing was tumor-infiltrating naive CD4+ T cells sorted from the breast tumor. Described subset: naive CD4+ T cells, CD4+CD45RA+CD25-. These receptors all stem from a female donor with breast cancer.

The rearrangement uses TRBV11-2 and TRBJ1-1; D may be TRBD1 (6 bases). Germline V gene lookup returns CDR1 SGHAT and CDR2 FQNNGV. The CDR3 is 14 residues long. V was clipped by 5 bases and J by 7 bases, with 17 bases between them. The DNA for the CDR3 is TGTGCCAGCAGCCACCGGGGGCGACGGGTTGAAGCTTTCTTT. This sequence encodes CASSHRGRRVEAFF.

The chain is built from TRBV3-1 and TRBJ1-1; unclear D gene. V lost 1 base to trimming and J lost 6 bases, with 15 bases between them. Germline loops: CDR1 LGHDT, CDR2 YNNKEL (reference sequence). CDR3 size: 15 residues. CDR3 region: CASSQGGGNTAEAFF. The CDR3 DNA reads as TGTGCCAGCAGCCAAGGAGGAGGTAATACGGCTGAAGCTTTCTTT.

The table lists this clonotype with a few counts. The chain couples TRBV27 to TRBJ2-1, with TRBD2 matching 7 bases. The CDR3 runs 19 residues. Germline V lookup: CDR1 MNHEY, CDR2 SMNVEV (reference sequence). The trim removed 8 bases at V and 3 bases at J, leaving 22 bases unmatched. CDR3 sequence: CASVTKHRGERWNYNEQFF. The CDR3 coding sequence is TGTGCCAGCGTAACCAAACACCGGGGGGAGCGGTGGAACTACAATGAGCAGTTCTTC.

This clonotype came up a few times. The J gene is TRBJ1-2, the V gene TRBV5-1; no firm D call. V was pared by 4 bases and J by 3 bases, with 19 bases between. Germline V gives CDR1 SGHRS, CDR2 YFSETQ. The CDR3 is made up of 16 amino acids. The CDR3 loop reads CASSPGPTKEDYGYTF. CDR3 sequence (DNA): TGCGCCAGCAGCCCCGGGCCAACGAAGGAGGACTATGGCTACACCTTC.

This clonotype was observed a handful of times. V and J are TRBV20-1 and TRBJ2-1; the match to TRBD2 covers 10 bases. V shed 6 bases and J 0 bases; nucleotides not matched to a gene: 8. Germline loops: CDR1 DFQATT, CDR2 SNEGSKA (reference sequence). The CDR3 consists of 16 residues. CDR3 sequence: CSANKREGASYNEQFF. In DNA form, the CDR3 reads TGCAGTGCCAATAAGCGGGAGGGGGCCTCCTACAATGAGCAGTTCTTC.

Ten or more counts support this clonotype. CDR3 region: CASGTRGLRNEQFF. Here the CDR3 DNA reads TGTGCCAGCGGGACCAGGGGGCTCAGAAATGAGCAGTTCTTC. V and J are TRBV7-8 and TRBJ2-1; TRBD1 agrees at 8 bases. V lost 8 bases, J lost 7 bases, and 10 bases stayed unmatched. The CDR3 is made up of 14 amino acids. CDR1 is SGHVS and CDR2 is FQNEAQ in the germline V gene.

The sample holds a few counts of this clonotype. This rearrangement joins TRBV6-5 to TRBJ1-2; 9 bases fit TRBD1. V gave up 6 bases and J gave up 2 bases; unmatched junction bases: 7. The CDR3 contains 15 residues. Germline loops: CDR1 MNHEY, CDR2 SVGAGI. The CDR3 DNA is TGTGCCAGCAGCACCACGGGACAGGGCAACTATGGCTACACCTTC. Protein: CASSTTGQGNYGYTF.

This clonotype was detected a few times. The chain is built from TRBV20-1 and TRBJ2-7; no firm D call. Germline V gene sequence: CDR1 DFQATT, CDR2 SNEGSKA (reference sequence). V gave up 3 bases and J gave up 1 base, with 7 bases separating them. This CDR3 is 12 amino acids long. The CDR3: CSARAGSYEQYF. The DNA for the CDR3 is TGCAGTGCTAGGGCCGGGTCCTACGAGCAGTACTTC.

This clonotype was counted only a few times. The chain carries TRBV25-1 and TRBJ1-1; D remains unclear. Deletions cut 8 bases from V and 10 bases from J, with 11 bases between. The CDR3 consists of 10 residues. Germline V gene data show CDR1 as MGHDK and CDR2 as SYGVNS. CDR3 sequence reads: CASGDKAAFF. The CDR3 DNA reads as TGTGCCAGCGGGGATAAGGCAGCTTTCTTT.

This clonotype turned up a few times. The CDR3 nucleotides read TGTGCCAGCAGCCAAGGGGACCAGCCCCAGCATTTT. Protein: CASSQGDQPQHF. This chain links TRBV3-1 with TRBJ1-5; tentative D call: TRBD1 (5 bases). Germline loops: CDR1 LGHDT, CDR2 YNNKEL (reference sequence). The CDR3 length is 12 residues. The V end was cut by 1 base, the J end by 7 bases, with 5 bases between.

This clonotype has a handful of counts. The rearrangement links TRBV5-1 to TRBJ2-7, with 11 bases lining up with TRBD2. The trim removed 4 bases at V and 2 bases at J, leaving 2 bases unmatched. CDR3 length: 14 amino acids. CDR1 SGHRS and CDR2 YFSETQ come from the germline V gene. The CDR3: CASSQTSGAYEQYF. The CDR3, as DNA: TGCGCCAGCAGCCAGACTAGCGGGGCCTACGAGCAGTACTTC.

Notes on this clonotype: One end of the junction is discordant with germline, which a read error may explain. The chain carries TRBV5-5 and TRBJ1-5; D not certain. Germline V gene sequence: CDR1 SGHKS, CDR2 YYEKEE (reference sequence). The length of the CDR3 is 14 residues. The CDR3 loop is CASSLEFSDQPQHF. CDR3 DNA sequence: TGTGCCAGCAGCTTGGAATTTAGCGATCAGCCCCAGCATTTT.

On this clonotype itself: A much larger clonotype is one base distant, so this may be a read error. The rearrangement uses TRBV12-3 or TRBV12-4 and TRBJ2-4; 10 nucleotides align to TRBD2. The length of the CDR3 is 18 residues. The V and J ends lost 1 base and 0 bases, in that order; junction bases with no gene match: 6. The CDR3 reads CASSLVASGSRAKNIQYF. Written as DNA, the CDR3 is TGTGCCAGCAGTTTAGTAGCTAGCGGGAGCCGAGCCAAAAACATTCAGTACTTC.

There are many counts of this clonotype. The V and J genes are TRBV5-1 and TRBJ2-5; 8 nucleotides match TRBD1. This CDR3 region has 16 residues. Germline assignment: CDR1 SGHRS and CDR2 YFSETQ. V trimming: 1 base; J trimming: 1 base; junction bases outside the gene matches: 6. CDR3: CASSLSGQGAQETQYF. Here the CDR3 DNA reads TGCGCCAGCAGCTTGTCCGGACAGGGAGCCCAAGAGACCCAGTACTTC.